Presented here are 29 T cell receptor beta chains from one specimen sequenced in a study of long-term antiretroviral therapy in people with HIV. The immunoSEQ assay was v3.0, run at survey level. Sequencing was performed with immunoSEQ multiplex PCR; in TCRdb, only in-frame clones are kept and a portion is missing. This table has tens of thousands of clones, around 83% appearing once. Sequenced material: unsorted PBMCs, taken 1 year after starting antiretroviral therapy. Receptors originate from a man aged 18 to 35 with HIV.

V is TRBV5-5 and J is TRBJ2-7; the match to TRBD1 covers 11 bases. Trimming removed 1 base from V and 3 bases from J; junction bases left unmatched: 3. Germline V gene data show CDR1 as SGHKS and CDR2 as YYEKEE (reference sequence). The CDR3 consists of 15 residues. The CDR3 loop is CASSLSGTGGYEQYF. The CDR3 DNA follows: TGTGCCAGCAGCTTGTCCGGGACAGGGGGCTACGAGCAGTACTTC.

This clone was detected once. The CDR3 spells CASSLQGYTEAFF. CDR3 DNA: TGTGCCAGCAGTTTACAGGGCTACACTGAAGCTTTCTTT. The chain links TRBV6-1 to TRBJ1-1; possibly TRBD1 for D (6 bases). CDR1 and CDR2 from the germline V gene are MNHNS and SASEGT. The V end lost 5 bases, the J end lost 3 bases, and 10 bases lay between the germline ends. This CDR3 has 13 residues.

This chain connects TRBV5-5 to TRBJ2-7; no clear D. The V gene's germline CDR1 is SGHKS and CDR2 YYEKEE (reference sequence). This CDR3 is 12 amino acids long. V was shortened by 5 bases and J by 12 bases, with 18 bases between the two germline ends. CDR3 protein: CASSPSTEARYF. In nucleotides, the CDR3 is TGTGCCAGCAGTCCTTCCACCGAGGCCCGGTACTTC. Filled out from reference TRBV5-5 and TRBJ2-7, the complete variable domain reads DAGVTQSPTHLIKTRGQQVTLRCSPISGHKSVSWYQQVLGQGPQFIFQYYEKEERGRGNFPDRFSARQFPNYSSELNVNALLLGDSALYLCASSPSTEARYFGPGTRLTVT.

V and J are TRBV19 and TRBJ2-3; TRBD1 aligns across 7 bases. This CDR3 is 15 amino acids long. Germline values: CDR1 LNHDA, CDR2 SQIVND (reference sequence). J was trimmed by 6 bases and V by 3 bases; bases with no gene match: 9. CDR3 sequence reads: CASSIWGQPGDTQYF. Here the CDR3 DNA reads TGTGCCAGTAGTATTTGGGGACAGCCTGGGGATACGCAGTATTTT.

This chain connects TRBV27 to TRBJ1-5, with D possibly TRBD1 on 6 matching bases. Between the trimmed V and J ends, which lost 4 bases and 6 bases, there was a span of 19 bases. The CDR3 sequence is 16 residues long. CDR1 is MNHEY and CDR2 is SMNVEV in the germline V gene (reference sequence). The CDR3 loop is CASSSRGGGESQPQHF. In DNA, the CDR3 is TGTGCCAGCAGTTCTCGAGGAGGGGGTGAAAGTCAGCCCCAGCATTTT.

The CDR3 DNA sequence: TGTGCCAGCAGTGTCCAGGGGCGGAACACTGAAGCTTTCTTT. As protein: CASSVQGRNTEAFF. The chain carries TRBV2 and TRBJ1-1, with a weak D call TRBD1 (6 bases). The V gene's germline CDR1 is SNHLY and CDR2 FYNNEI. V was pared by 4 bases and J by 1 base, with 10 bases between. The CDR3 extends over 14 amino acids.

The chain's CDR3 is CASRPQTTAVWFF. The CDR3 DNA reads TGTGCCAGCAGGCCCCAAACCACTGCGGTTTGGTTCTTC. The V gene is TRBV28, the J gene TRBJ2-1; D ambiguous. The CDR3 totals 13 residues. The V gene lost 6 bases and the J gene lost 15 bases, with 21 bases spanning the gap. The germline V gene encodes CDR1 MDHEN and CDR2 SYDVKM.

This clone was seen a single time. V usage is TRBV5-4 and J usage is TRBJ1-1; D remains unclear. CDR1 SGHNT and CDR2 YYREEE come from the germline V gene (reference sequence). V shed 0 bases and J shed 1 base, with 7 bases lying between them. This CDR3 has 14 amino acids. In DNA, the CDR3 is TGTGCCAGCAGCTTGGGGCCGGAGAACACTGAAGCTTTCTTT. Protein product: CASSLGPENTEAFF.

This clone was recorded only once. The CDR3 nucleotides read TGTGCCAGCAGCTTAGAGTCCGGGACTAGCGTTGATGAGCAGTTCTTC. Protein sequence: CASSLESGTSVDEQFF. The gene calls are TRBV11-3 and TRBJ2-1, with 10 bases fitting TRBD2. Germline V gene lookup returns CDR1 SGHNT and CDR2 YENEEA. The CDR3 totals 16 residues. Trimming cost V 0 bases and J 8 bases; bases outside gene matches: 7.

This clone was seen just once. This rearrangement joins TRBV9 to TRBJ1-2; possibly TRBD1 for D (6 bases). The CDR3 loop spans 13 amino acids. Per germline, CDR1 SGDLS and CDR2 YYNGEE. V shed 3 bases and J shed 8 bases, with 14 bases lying between them. The CDR3 DNA is TGTGCCAGCAGCGAGTTCACAGGGAAGGGCTACACCTTC. Its protein is CASSEFTGKGYTF.

V usage is TRBV27 and J usage is TRBJ2-5, with D unresolved. The germline gives CDR1 MNHEY, CDR2 SMNVEV (reference sequence). V lost 6 bases and J 5 bases, leaving 19 bases between the germline ends. The CDR3 covers 15 residues. The chain's CDR3 is CASSPQTRSEETQYF. Here the CDR3 DNA reads TGTGCCAGCAGCCCCCAGACTCGTTCCGAGGAGACCCAGTACTTC.

The V gene is TRBV27, the J gene TRBJ2-7; 10 bases fit TRBD1. The J segment lost 3 bases and the V segment lost 5 bases, leaving 4 bases of the junction unmatched. The CDR3 runs 14 residues. CDR1 and CDR2 (germline): MNHEY, SMNVEV (reference sequence). The CDR3 here is CASSPRTGGYEQYF. CDR3 nucleotides: TGTGCCAGCAGTCCACGGACAGGGGGCTACGAGCAGTACTTC.

The gene calls are TRBV7-9 and TRBJ2-3, with TRBD2 identical over 9 bases. The CDR3 has 16 amino acids. CDR1 and CDR2 from the germline V gene are SEHNR and FQNEAQ (reference sequence). The V segment lost 2 bases and the J segment 4 bases; nucleotides outside the gene matches: 7. DNA of the CDR3: TGTGCCAGCAGCTTACCTCGTAGCGGGAGCGCAGATACGCAGTATTTT. It is translated as CASSLPRSGSADTQYF.

The chain is built from TRBV27 and TRBJ2-3, with D maybe TRBD1 (5 bases). CDR1 and CDR2 (germline): MNHEY, SMNVEV (reference sequence). CDR3 length equals 11 residues. V was shortened by 10 bases and J by 2 bases, with 7 bases between the two germline ends. CDR3 bases: TGTGCCAACAGGCCCACAGATACGCAGTATTTT. This codes for CANRPTDTQYF.

As regards this clone: Additional DNA sequences in this sample encode the identical CDR3. The chain employs TRBV5-1 and TRBJ1-5; 11 nucleotides line up with TRBD1. CDR3 length: 15 residues. Germline loops: CDR1 SGHRS, CDR2 YFSETQ. Trimming at V came to 2 bases and at J to 6 bases, leaving 4 bases not matched to a gene. This CDR3 is CASSLGTGGIQPQHF. CDR3 bases: TGCGCCAGCAGCTTAGGGACAGGGGGAATTCAGCCCCAGCATTTT.

The chain is built from TRBV6-6 and TRBJ1-1; D perhaps matches TRBD1 (6 bases). The CDR3 has 16 residues. CDR1 and CDR2 from the germline V gene are MNHNY and SVGAGI (reference sequence). Deletions cut 2 bases from V and 0 bases from J, with 13 bases between. DNA of the CDR3: TGTGCCAGCAGTTACCCTACACAGGGATTGAACACTGAAGCTTTCTTT. It translates to CASSYPTQGLNTEAFF.

The chain links TRBV9 to TRBJ1-1, with D tentatively TRBD1 (5 bases). Germline values: CDR1 SGDLS, CDR2 YYNGEE. V was shortened by 5 bases and J by 3 bases, with 11 bases between the two germline ends. This CDR3 region has 13 residues. The CDR3 sequence is CASRWGEDTEAFF. CDR3 DNA: TGTGCCAGCAGGTGGGGGGAGGACACTGAAGCTTTCTTT.

This clone occurred once. This chain uses TRBV19 with TRBJ1-1; D call uncertain. CDR3 size: 13 residues. Between the trimmed V and J ends, which lost 5 bases and 7 bases, there was a span of 14 bases. Germline V CDR1 and CDR2: LNHDA, SQIVND (reference sequence). The CDR3 region has the DNA TGTGCCAGTAGTGAGTCCGTGCGCCTTGAAGCTTTCTTT. Amino acids: CASSESVRLEAFF.

The chain couples TRBV10-1 to TRBJ2-3; D may be TRBD2 (6 bases). The V gene lost 0 bases and the J gene lost 2 bases, with 18 bases spanning the gap. Germline values: CDR1 WNHNN, CDR2 SYGVQD (reference sequence). The CDR3 runs to 18 residues. The CDR3 nucleotides are TGCGCCAGCAGTGAGTCCTGGGGATGGCGGGGTTACACAGATACGCAGTATTTT. It specifies CASSESWGWRGYTDTQYF.

The chain joins TRBV28 to TRBJ2-5; 8 bases line up with TRBD1. Germline lookup yields CDR1 MDHEN and CDR2 SYDVKM. The V gene end was trimmed by 2 bases and the J gene end by 4 bases; junction bases not matched to a gene: 9. The CDR3 loop spans 16 amino acids. CDR3 nucleotides: TGTGCCAGCAGTTTAGACAGGGGTTATTCCGGAGAGACCCAGTACTTC. Its translation is CASSLDRGYSGETQYF.

In its sample, this clone was seen once. This sequence joins TRBV12-5 and TRBJ1-1; D is perhaps TRBD1 (6 bases). V was shortened by 4 bases and J by 3 bases, with 12 bases between the two germline ends. Germline V gene lookup returns CDR1 LGHNT and CDR2 FRNRAP. This CDR3 spans 14 amino acids. The CDR3 sequence: CASGSLGGHTEAFF. For the CDR3, the DNA is TGTGCTAGTGGTTCCTTGGGGGGGCACACTGAAGCTTTCTTT.

The chain joins TRBV19 to TRBJ2-1, with 13 bases lining up with TRBD2. After removal of 6 bases from V and 4 bases from J, the junction contained 6 bases not matched to a gene. This CDR3 comprises 16 residues. Germline lookup yields CDR1 LNHDA and CDR2 SQIVND (reference sequence). This chain's CDR3 is CASRAVLAGGYNEQFF. CDR3 DNA sequence: TGTGCCAGTAGGGCCGTACTAGCGGGGGGGTACAATGAGCAGTTCTTC.

The chain has TRBV28 and TRBJ1-2, with D possibly matching TRBD1 (5 bases). The germline V gene encodes CDR1 MDHEN and CDR2 SYDVKM. Trimming removed 11 bases at V and 0 bases at J, with 10 bases between. The CDR3 consists of 12 residues. The CDR3 reads CACDSPNYGYTF. The CDR3 DNA reads as TGTGCCTGCGACAGCCCTAACTATGGCTACACCTTC.

V and J are TRBV27 and TRBJ1-3; 7 nucleotides align to TRBD1. The CDR3 extends over 14 amino acids. V trimming: 8 bases; J trimming: 0 bases; junction bases outside the gene matches: 4. CDR1 and CDR2 from the germline V gene are MNHEY and SMNVEV (reference sequence). Written as DNA, the CDR3 is TGTGCCAGCCGACAGGGCCACTCTGGAAACACCATATATTTT. It translates to CASRQGHSGNTIYF.

J is TRBJ2-7 and V is TRBV11-2; D is unresolved. The V and J ends lost 1 base and 6 bases respectively, with 16 bases between them. Germline assignment: CDR1 SGHAT and CDR2 FQNNGV. CDR3 length: 15 amino acids. CDR3 in amino acids: CASSLGADPGFEQYF. The CDR3 DNA sequence: TGTGCCAGCAGCTTAGGTGCGGACCCAGGCTTCGAGCAGTACTTC.

This clone came up a few times. CDR3 bases: TGTGCCAGCAGCCCTAGGGGGGAGGGGCCGACCGAGCAGTACTTC. It codes for CASSPRGEGPTEQYF. This chain joins TRBV7-6 and TRBJ2-7; possible D gene TRBD2, 7 bases. Germline lookup yields CDR1 SGHVS and CDR2 FNYEAQ. The length of the CDR3 is 15 residues. V was pared by 5 bases and J by 6 bases, with 20 bases between.

This clone was counted once. This chain's CDR3 is CASSLTGRTSNGGYGYTF. DNA for the CDR3: TGTGCCAGCAGTTTAACCGGACGGACCAGTAATGGAGGCTATGGCTACACCTTC. V and J are TRBV28 and TRBJ1-2; D not resolved. V was clipped by 2 bases and J by 4 bases, with 23 bases between them. The V gene's germline CDR1 is MDHEN and CDR2 SYDVKM. CDR3 size: 18 residues.

This clone was detected only a few times. The chain couples TRBV29-1 to TRBJ2-5, with D perhaps TRBD1 (5 bases). Looked up from germline, CDR1 is SQVTM and CDR2 is ANQGSEA. The ends were cut back, 5 bases at V and 10 bases at J, with 23 bases in the middle. The length of the CDR3 is 14 residues. DNA for the CDR3: TGCAGCGTTCCCACTGGCAGTCAGCAGGGCGACCAGTACTTC. Encoded protein: CSVPTGSQQGDQYF.

The chain is built from TRBV9 and TRBJ1-1; no reliable D call. Trimming stripped 2 bases from V and 1 base from J, with 9 bases between. CDR3 length: 14 residues. Germline CDR1 reads SGDLS; CDR2 reads YYNGEE. The CDR3 DNA is TGTGCCAGCAGCGTCGGATCATCGAACACTGAAGCTTTCTTT. It encodes CASSVGSSNTEAFF.